Below are 26 T cell receptor beta chains sequenced from a single sample in a study of blood T cell repertoires in COVID-19. TCRdb keeps only in-frame clones here, not all; method: immunoSEQ multiplex PCR. This sample has tens of thousands of clones, with roughly 90% found just once. Material for sequencing was peripheral blood. The source of these receptors is a man aged 60-69 years with acute or convalescent COVID-19.

V gene TRBV7-8 combines with J gene TRBJ1-3; D unclear. This CDR3 comprises 14 residues. V was clipped by 5 bases and J by 3 bases, with 11 bases between them. CDR1 and CDR2 (germline): SGHVS, FQNEAQ. The CDR3 nucleotides read TGTGCCAGCAGCCCCGGACTTATTGGAAACACCATATATTTT. This translates into CASSPGLIGNTIYF.

The chain joins TRBV3-1 (or the pseudogene TRBV3-2) to TRBJ2-3, with 10 bases matching TRBD2. Germline CDR1 reads LGHDT; CDR2 reads YNNKEL (reference sequence). The V segment lost 4 bases and the J segment 1 base; nucleotides outside the gene matches: 11. This CDR3 is built from 18 residues. CDR3 bases: TGTGCCAGCAGCCTAAAAGGAAGGGGGACTAGCGGCACAGATACGCAGTATTTT. Translating it yields CASSLKGRGTSGTDTQYF.

V gene TRBV30 combines with J gene TRBJ1-2; D perhaps matches TRBD1 (5 bases). Per the germline V gene, CDR1 is GTSNPN and CDR2 is SVGIG (reference sequence). V lost 0 bases to trimming and J lost 0 bases, with 17 bases between them. The CDR3 extends over 17 amino acids. The CDR3 DNA follows: TGTGCCTGGAGTGTATTTAGACGGGGGTTGTCTAACTATGGCTACACCTTC. Its protein product is CAWSVFRRGLSNYGYTF.

The chain links TRBV19 to TRBJ1-1; TRBD1 might be the D (6 bases). From germline, CDR1 is LNHDA and CDR2 SQIVND (reference sequence). V was clipped by 8 bases and J by 3 bases, with 16 bases between them. The CDR3 runs to 14 residues. Here the CDR3 reads CASLSYRDHTEAFF. The CDR3 nucleotides read TGTGCCAGTTTATCCTACAGGGACCACACTGAAGCTTTCTTT.

This chain uses TRBV5-1 with TRBJ1-5, with 9 bases lining up with TRBD1. The CDR3 runs to 16 residues. CDR1 is SGHRS and CDR2 is YFSETQ in the germline V gene. Losses at the gene ends were 4 bases for V and 0 bases for J; bases not matched to a gene: 5. The CDR3 protein is CASSPGTGLSNQPQHF. CDR3 in DNA: TGCGCCAGCAGCCCGGGGACAGGGCTTAGCAATCAGCCCCAGCATTTT.

The chain joins TRBV27 to TRBJ2-1, with D possibly being TRBD2 (6 bases). CDR1 is MNHEY and CDR2 is SMNVEV in the germline V gene (reference sequence). The CDR3 contains 15 residues. The V end lost 5 bases, the J end lost 7 bases, and 18 bases lay between the germline ends. This CDR3 reads CASSPLGAGKNEQFF. The CDR3 nucleotides are TGTGCCAGCAGTCCCCTAGGGGCGGGGAAGAATGAGCAGTTCTTC.

The rearrangement links TRBV5-6 to TRBJ1-1; the match to TRBD1 covers 10 bases. The CDR3 covers 15 residues. From germline, CDR1 is SGHDT and CDR2 YYEEEE. The J segment lost 5 bases and the V segment lost 5 bases, leaving 9 bases of the junction unmatched. CDR3 residues: CASRMKDRGMTEAFF. The CDR3 DNA sequence: TGTGCCAGCAGAATGAAGGACAGGGGGATGACTGAAGCTTTCTTT.

The chain is built from TRBV30 and TRBJ2-1, with 9 nucleotides matching TRBD1. Trimming at V came to 2 bases and at J to 8 bases, leaving 4 bases not matched to a gene. Germline V gene lookup returns CDR1 GTSNPN and CDR2 SVGIG (reference sequence). There are 13 residues in the CDR3. CDR3 sequence reads: CAWSITGGDEQFF. The CDR3 bases are TGTGCCTGGAGTATAACAGGGGGCGATGAGCAGTTCTTC.

The chain links TRBV3-1 (or the pseudogene TRBV3-2) to TRBJ1-1, with 11 bases fitting TRBD1. The CDR3 has 17 residues. The germline gives CDR1 LGHDT, CDR2 YNNKEL (reference sequence). Trimming took 4 bases from V and 3 from J; bases not matched to a gene: 10. CDR3 nucleotides: TGTGCCAGCAGCCCCGGACAGGGGGCGCAGGTGGACACTGAAGCTTTCTTT. This encodes CASSPGQGAQVDTEAFF.

The chain combines TRBV27 with TRBJ1-1, with unresolved D. V lost 6 bases to trimming and J lost 2 bases, with 16 bases between them. The length of the CDR3 is 15 residues. Germline values: CDR1 MNHEY, CDR2 SMNVEV (reference sequence). The CDR3 coding sequence is TGTGCCAGCAGCTCCCGGCAGGCCCGAAACACTGAAGCTTTCTTT. This encodes CASSSRQARNTEAFF.

The gene calls are TRBV7-9 and TRBJ1-6, with D perhaps TRBD1 (6 bases). Trimming removed 6 bases at V and 9 bases at J, with 18 bases between. The germline CDR1 and CDR2 sequences are SEHNR and FQNEAQ (reference sequence). The CDR3 is 15 amino acids. The CDR3 region has the DNA TGTGCCAGCAGACCCTACACAGGGAGCGGTTCACCCCTCCACTTT. Translating it yields CASRPYTGSGSPLHF.

This clone was seen ten or more times. The V gene is TRBV9, the J gene TRBJ2-7; 8 nucleotides agree with TRBD1. Losses at the gene ends were 4 bases for V and 6 bases for J; bases not matched to a gene: 12. Per the germline V gene, CDR1 is SGDLS and CDR2 is YYNGEE. The CDR3 length is 15 residues. The CDR3 spells CASSPSPGTGFEQYF. The CDR3 DNA follows: TGTGCCAGCAGCCCCAGTCCCGGGACAGGTTTCGAGCAGTACTTC.

The rearrangement links TRBV7-3 to TRBJ2-1; TRBD1 matches at 8 bases. The germline V gene has CDR1 SGHTA and CDR2 FQGTGA. Trimming removed 4 bases from V and 3 bases from J; junction bases left unmatched: 8. CDR3 size: 16 residues. Here the CDR3 DNA reads TGTGCCAGCAGCTCCCAGGGGGCGTTTGACTACAATGAGCAGTTCTTC. Its translation: CASSSQGAFDYNEQFF. The full variable domain, completed using reference TRBV7-3 and TRBJ2-1, is GAGVSQTPSNKVTEKGKYVELRCDPISGHTALYWYRQSLGQGPEFLIYFQGTGAADDSGLPNDRFFAVRPEGSVSTLKIQRTERGDSAVYLCASSSQGAFDYNEQFFGPGTRLTVL.

The chain couples TRBV5-1 to TRBJ2-1; 11 nucleotides line up with TRBD1. V shed 4 bases, J shed 6 bases, and the junction held 6 bases outside the gene matches. The CDR3 has 15 amino acids. CDR1 and CDR2 (germline): SGHRS, YFSETQ. The CDR3 is CASSLRTGGFNEQFF. For the CDR3, the DNA is TGCGCCAGCAGCCTAAGGACAGGGGGCTTCAATGAGCAGTTCTTC.

This chain links TRBV6-1 with TRBJ1-2; the D is unclear. The CDR3 is made up of 12 amino acids. CDR1 is MNHNS and CDR2 is SASEGT in the germline V gene. Trimming took 0 bases from V and 5 from J, leaving 4 bases between them. CDR3 amino acids: CASSEAQYGYTF. In DNA form, the CDR3 reads TGTGCCAGCAGTGAAGCCCAGTATGGCTACACCTTC.

The rearrangement links TRBV27 to TRBJ1-5, with 7 positions matching TRBD1. Trimming took 3 bases from V and 11 from J; bases not matched to a gene: 7. Germline V lookup: CDR1 MNHEY, CDR2 SMNVEV (reference sequence). The CDR3 sequence is 13 residues long. The CDR3, as DNA: TGTGCCAGCAGTTTGACCGGGACAGCGGCCCAGCATTTT. The encoded protein is CASSLTGTAAQHF.

The V call is TRBV19, the J call TRBJ1-2; 7 bases are a match to TRBD1. The germline gives CDR1 LNHDA, CDR2 SQIVND (reference sequence). V dropped 7 bases and J dropped 4; count of bases not matched to a gene: 12. The CDR3 runs 15 residues. This CDR3 is CASNPLTGQGYGYTF. As DNA, the CDR3 is TGTGCCAGTAACCCCCTGACAGGGCAGGGCTATGGCTACACCTTC.

In DNA form, the CDR3 reads TGTGCCATCAGGGGGCCAGGGAGGGAGAATGAGCAGTTCTTC. Its translation: CAIRGPGRENEQFF. The chain has TRBV10-3 and TRBJ2-1, with TRBD2 matching over 7 bases. Germline values: CDR1 ENHRY, CDR2 SYGVKD. The CDR3 has 14 residues. Unmatched junction bases numbered 9, after V lost 6 bases and J lost 7 bases.

The chain combines TRBV19 with TRBJ2-2; tentative D call: TRBD1 (5 bases). Germline V CDR1 and CDR2: LNHDA, SQIVND (reference sequence). With 1 base removed from V and 4 bases from J, the gap between germline ends came to 10 bases. There are 15 residues in the CDR3. CDR3 amino acids: CASSIGDRSTGELFF. CDR3 bases: TGTGCCAGTAGTATAGGCGACAGAAGCACCGGGGAGCTGTTTTTT.

The chain is built from TRBV10-3 and TRBJ2-7; D unresolved. Germline assignment: CDR1 ENHRY and CDR2 SYGVKD. Between the trimmed V and J ends, which lost 2 bases and 1 base, there was a span of 3 bases. This CDR3 is 12 amino acids long. CDR3 nucleotide sequence: TGTGCCATCAGTGAGGAGTCCTACGAGCAGTACTTC. As protein: CAISEESYEQYF.

The chain combines TRBV7-8 with TRBJ1-5; D call uncertain. From germline, CDR1 is SGHVS and CDR2 FQNEAQ. The germline V and J ends were trimmed by 5 bases and 3 bases, with 14 bases remaining between them. The CDR3 is 15 residues long. DNA of the CDR3: TGTGCCAGCAGCCGGGGAGTAGGAGACAATCAGCCCCAGCATTTT. This gives the protein CASSRGVGDNQPQHF.

In DNA form, the CDR3 reads TGTGCCAGCAGCCGGACAGGGCGGAATCAGCCCCAGCATTTT. Protein: CASSRTGRNQPQHF. The chain uses TRBV7-2 and TRBJ1-5; 8 bases match TRBD1. Germline trimming cut 5 bases from V and 4 bases from J; bases unmatched to any gene: 4. The CDR3 has 14 amino acids. The germline gives CDR1 SGHTA, CDR2 FQGNSA.

This clone came up once. The chain has TRBV6-1 and TRBJ1-1; D is unclear. The CDR3 covers 14 residues. V was cut by 3 bases and J by 5 bases, with 13 bases left in between. The germline gives CDR1 MNHNS, CDR2 SASEGT. In DNA, the CDR3 is TGTGCCAGCAGTGACAATCGGCGGGGAACTGAAGCTTTCTTT. Translation: CASSDNRRGTEAFF.

The CDR3 coding sequence is TGTGCCAGCAGTTTACCCGGGACAGGGAACACTGAAGCTTTCTTT. Amino acids: CASSLPGTGNTEAFF. This chain uses TRBV28 with TRBJ1-1; 8 bases are shared with TRBD1. Trimming at V came to 2 bases and at J to 1 base, leaving 3 bases not matched to a gene. Germline V CDR1 and CDR2: MDHEN, SYDVKM. The CDR3 consists of 15 residues.

The J gene is TRBJ1-1, the V gene TRBV6-5; tentatively, D is TRBD1 (5 bases). CDR1 is MNHEY and CDR2 is SVGAGI in the germline V gene. The CDR3 consists of 15 residues. V gave up 0 bases and J gave up 0 bases, with 8 bases separating them. The CDR3 region is CASSYSPGVNTEAFF. CDR3 nucleotides: TGTGCCAGCAGTTACTCGCCGGGGGTGAACACTGAAGCTTTCTTT.

The gene calls are TRBV24-1 and TRBJ2-3, with a tentative D call TRBD1 (7 bases). Germline-derived CDR1 and CDR2 are KGHDR and SFDVKD. This CDR3 has 12 residues. V dropped 11 bases and J dropped 9 bases, with 17 bases sitting between them. The CDR3 bases are TGTGCCAGCGGGACAGACTTAGGGACGCAGTATTTT. Translating it yields CASGTDLGTQYF.